The rows below give T cell receptor beta chains drawn from one sample of a study of blood T cell repertoires in COVID-19. Some clones are missing from TCRdb's copy, which holds only in-frame ones; the method was immunoSEQ multiplex PCR. In the table there are over 200,000 clones, over 80% of which are singletons. The specimen was peripheral blood. The receptors were gathered from a man between 25 and 39 years old with COVID-19, enrolled during active disease. Both conserved end residues are part of each CDR3. A D gene is named only where the DNA matches it firmly.

>NA|TRBV5-4|TRBJ1-1
CASSLPARLNTEAFF
TGTGCCAGCAGCCTCCCAGCGAGACTGAACACTGAAGCTTTCTTT
>TRBD2|TRBV9|TRBJ2-3
CASSSRGGLTDTQYF
TGTGCCAGCAGCTCCCGGGGGGGCCTCACAGATACGCAGTATTTT
>TRBD1|TRBV6-6|TRBJ1-2
CASVPQGVFYGYTF
TGTGCCAGCGTACCACAGGGGGTCTTCTATGGCTACACCTTC
>TRBD1|TRBV5-3|TRBJ2-7
CARSHPGWNRGLYQQYF
TGTGCCAGAAGCCACCCCGGTTGGAATAGGGGGCTCTACCAGCAGTACTTC
>TRBD2|TRBV7-3|TRBJ2-7
CASSMIAGGPYEQYF
TGTGCCAGCAGCATGATAGCGGGAGGACCCTACGAGCAGTACTTC
>TRBD1|TRBV4-1|TRBJ1-1
CASSLGTGVNTEAFF
TGCGCCAGCAGCCTCGGGACAGGGGTAAACACTGAAGCTTTCTTT
>NA|TRBV27|TRBJ1-6
CASSLSGVNSPLHF
TGTGCCAGCAGTTTATCAGGGGTAAATTCACCCCTCCACTTT
>NA|TRBV5-1|TRBJ2-2
CASSLDGGNTGELFF
TGCGCCAGCAGCTTGGATGGAGGGAACACCGGGGAGCTGTTTTTT
>NA|TRBV29-1|TRBJ1-2
CSVALSGYGYTF
TGCAGCGTTGCTTTGTCAGGCTATGGCTACACCTTC
>NA|TRBV19|TRBJ2-1
CASSIDPYWENEQFF
TGTGCCAGTAGTATAGACCCTTACTGGGAGAATGAGCAGTTCTTC
>NA|TRBV7-3|TRBJ2-1
CASSLAETGVYNEQFF
TGTGCCAGCAGCTTAGCAGAGACGGGGGTTTACAATGAGCAGTTCTTC
>TRBD1|TRBV7-9|TRBJ1-1
CASSFGQGGTEAFF
TGTGCCAGCAGCTTCGGACAGGGGGGCACTGAAGCTTTCTTT
>TRBD1|TRBV19|TRBJ1-1
CASSYTGTGDTEAFF
TGTGCCAGTAGTTATACCGGGACAGGGGACACTGAAGCTTTCTTT
>NA|TRBV5-1|TRBJ1-2
CASSLMNPTVTRYGYTF
TGCGCCAGCAGCTTGATGAATCCTACAGTAACCCGCTATGGCTACACCTTC
>TRBD2|TRBV18|TRBJ2-7
CASSASSGIEQYF
TGTGCCAGCTCCGCCAGCAGCGGGATCGAGCAGTACTTC
>NA|TRBV19|TRBJ1-1
CASSDNEAFF
TGTGCCAGTAGCGACAATGAAGCTTTCTTT
>TRBD2|TRBV29-1|TRBJ2-2
CSVEGTASGSTGELFF
TGCAGCGTTGAAGGTACGGCCAGCGGGAGTACCGGGGAGCTGTTTTTT
>TRBD1|TRBV7-9|TRBJ2-2
CASSLVQGSGELFF
TGTGCCAGCAGCTTGGTACAGGGGTCCGGGGAGCTGTTTTTT
>NA|TRBV19|TRBJ1-5
CASSRMRGGKNSNQPQHF
TGTGCCAGTAGCCGAATGCGGGGGGGGAAGAATAGCAATCAGCCCCAGCATTTT